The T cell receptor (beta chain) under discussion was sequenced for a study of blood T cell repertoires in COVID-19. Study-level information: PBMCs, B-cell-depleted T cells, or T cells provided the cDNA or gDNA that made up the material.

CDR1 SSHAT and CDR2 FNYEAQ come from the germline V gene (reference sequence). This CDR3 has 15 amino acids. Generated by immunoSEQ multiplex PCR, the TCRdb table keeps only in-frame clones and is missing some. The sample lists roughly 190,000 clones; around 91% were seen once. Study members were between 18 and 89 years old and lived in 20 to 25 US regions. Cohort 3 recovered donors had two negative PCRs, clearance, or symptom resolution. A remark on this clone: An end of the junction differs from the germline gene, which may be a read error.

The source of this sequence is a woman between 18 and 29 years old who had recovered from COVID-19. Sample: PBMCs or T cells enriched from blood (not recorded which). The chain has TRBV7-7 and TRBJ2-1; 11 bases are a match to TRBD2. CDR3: CASSLGTSGYNEQFF. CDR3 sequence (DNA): TGTGCTAGCAGCTTGGGGACTAGCGGCTACAATGAGCAGTTCTTC.